The clone carrying this TCR beta chain was picked up many times. This specimen comes from a study of spatial heterogeneity in lung cancer. Study-wide background: Detected beta-chain sequences consistently exceeded alpha-chain sequences.

Trimming removed 5 bases at V and 2 bases at J, with 10 bases between. CDR1 LNHDA and CDR2 SQIVND come from the germline V gene (reference sequence). There are 13 residues in the CDR3. The time point: blood at routine non-recurrence follow-up after resection. No cells were sorted before sequencing. The whole RNA sequenced was extracted from tumor, nontumor lung or frozen PBMC. MiXCR was run by TCRdb on the 5' RACE reads, yielding one entry per CDR3 protein. The data hold more than 25,000 distinct CDR3 sequences, with 5.4% observed a single time. The sequences come from PBMCs, collected at follow-up. This TCR derives from a female donor with early-stage non-small cell lung cancer. V and J are TRBV19 and TRBJ2-7; D is uncertain. This CDR3 reads CASSEAATYEQYF. The CDR3 DNA is TGTGCCAGTAGTGAGGCCGCTACCTACGAGCAGTACTTC.